This T cell receptor (beta chain) was found in a study of monozygotic twins with inflammatory bowel disease. Germline V CDR1 and CDR2: SGHNT, YYREEE (reference sequence). This CDR3 comprises 12 residues. Following a re-call of the 5' RACE reads, TCRdb has one entry per CDR3 protein and lacks DNA. Reported are about 300,000 distinct CDR3 sequences; the ten largest clones contain roughly 5.2%. The receptor comes from a human donor with ulcerative colitis or Crohn's disease, or a healthy co-twin of an affected twin (not recorded which). The sequenced sample was blood. The J gene is TRBJ1-4, the V gene TRBV5-4. This chain's CDR3 is CASSADAEKLFF.